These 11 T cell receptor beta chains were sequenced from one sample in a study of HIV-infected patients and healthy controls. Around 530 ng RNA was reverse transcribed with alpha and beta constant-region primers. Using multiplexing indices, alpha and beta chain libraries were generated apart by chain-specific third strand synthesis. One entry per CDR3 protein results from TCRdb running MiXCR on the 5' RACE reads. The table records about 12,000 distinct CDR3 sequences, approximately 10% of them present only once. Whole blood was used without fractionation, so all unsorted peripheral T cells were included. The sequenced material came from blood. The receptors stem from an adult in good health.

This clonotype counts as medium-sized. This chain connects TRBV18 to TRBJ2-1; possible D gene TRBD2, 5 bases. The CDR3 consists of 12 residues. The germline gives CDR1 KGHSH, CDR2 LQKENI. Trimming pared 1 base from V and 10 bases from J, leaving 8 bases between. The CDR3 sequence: CASSPLAGEQFF. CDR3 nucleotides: TGTGCCAGCTCACCACTGGCGGGCGAGCAGTTCTTC.

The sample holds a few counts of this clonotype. CDR3 coding DNA: TGCGCCAGCAGCTGGGACGGGTCCTACGAGCAGTACTTC. Amino acid sequence: CASSWDGSYEQYF. V is TRBV5-1 and J is TRBJ2-7; perhaps D is TRBD1 or TRBD2 (5 bases each). CDR3 length: 13 amino acids. Between the trimmed V and J ends, which lost 3 bases and 1 base, there was a span of 8 bases. Germline loops: CDR1 SGHRS, CDR2 YFSETQ.

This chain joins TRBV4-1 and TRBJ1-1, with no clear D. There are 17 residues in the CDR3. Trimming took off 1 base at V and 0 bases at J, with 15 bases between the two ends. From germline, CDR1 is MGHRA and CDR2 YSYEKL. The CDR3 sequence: CASSQAMSAAMNTEAFF. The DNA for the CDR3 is TGCGCCAGCAGCCAAGCTATGAGTGCAGCGATGAACACTGAAGCTTTCTTT.

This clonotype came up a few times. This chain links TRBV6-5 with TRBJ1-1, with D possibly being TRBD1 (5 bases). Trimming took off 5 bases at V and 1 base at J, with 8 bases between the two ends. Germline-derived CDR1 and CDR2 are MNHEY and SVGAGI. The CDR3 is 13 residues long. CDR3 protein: CASSPGTNTEAFF. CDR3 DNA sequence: TGTGCCAGCAGTCCCGGGACGAACACTGAAGCTTTCTTT.

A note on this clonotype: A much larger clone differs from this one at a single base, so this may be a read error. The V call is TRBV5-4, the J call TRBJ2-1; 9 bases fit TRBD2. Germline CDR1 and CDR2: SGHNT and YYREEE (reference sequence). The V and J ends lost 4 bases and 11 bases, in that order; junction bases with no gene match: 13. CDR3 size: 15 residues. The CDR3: CASSGGLALANKQFF. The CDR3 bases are TGTGCCAGCAGCGGGGGACTAGCTCTCGCGAATAAGCAGTTCTTC.

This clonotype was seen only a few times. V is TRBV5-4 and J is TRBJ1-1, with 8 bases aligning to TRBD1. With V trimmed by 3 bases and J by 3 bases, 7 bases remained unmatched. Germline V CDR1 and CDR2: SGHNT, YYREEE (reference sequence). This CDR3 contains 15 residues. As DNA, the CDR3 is TGTGCCAGCAGCTCCCGACAGGGGTGGCACACTGAAGCTTTCTTT. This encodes CASSSRQGWHTEAFF. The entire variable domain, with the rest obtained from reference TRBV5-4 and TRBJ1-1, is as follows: ETGVTQSPTHLIKTRGQQVTLRCSSQSGHNTVSWYQQALGQGPQFIFQYYREEENGRGNFPPRFSGLQFPNYSSELNVNALELDDSALYLCASSSRQGWHTEAFFGQGTRLTVV.

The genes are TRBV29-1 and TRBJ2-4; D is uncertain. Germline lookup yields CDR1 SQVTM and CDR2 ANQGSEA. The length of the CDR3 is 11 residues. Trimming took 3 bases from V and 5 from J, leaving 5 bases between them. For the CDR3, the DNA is TGCAGCGTTGAGCATGAAAACATTCAGTACTTC. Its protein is CSVEHENIQYF.

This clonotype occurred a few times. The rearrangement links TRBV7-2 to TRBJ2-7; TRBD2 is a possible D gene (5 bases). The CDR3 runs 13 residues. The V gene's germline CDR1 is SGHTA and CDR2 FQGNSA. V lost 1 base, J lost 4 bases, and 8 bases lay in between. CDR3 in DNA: TGTGCCAGCAGCTTAGACGGAGGATACGAGCAGTACTTC. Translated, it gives CASSLDGGYEQYF.

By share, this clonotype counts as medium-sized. CDR3 sequence: CSVRGNPSDTQYF. The DNA for the CDR3 is TGCAGCGTTCGGGGAAACCCCTCAGATACGCAGTATTTT. The genes are TRBV29-1 and TRBJ2-3; the D gene is possibly TRBD2 (5 bases). This CDR3 is built from 13 residues. Germline lookup yields CDR1 SQVTM and CDR2 ANQGSEA. Trimming cost V 5 bases and J 4 bases, with 13 bases left between them.

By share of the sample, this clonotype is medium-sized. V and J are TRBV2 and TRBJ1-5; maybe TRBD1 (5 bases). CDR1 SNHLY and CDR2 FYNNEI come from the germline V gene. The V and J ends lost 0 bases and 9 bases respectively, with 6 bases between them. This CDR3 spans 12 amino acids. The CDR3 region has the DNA TGTGCCAGCAGTGAAGCGGGGGGGCCCCAGCATTTT. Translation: CASSEAGGPQHF.

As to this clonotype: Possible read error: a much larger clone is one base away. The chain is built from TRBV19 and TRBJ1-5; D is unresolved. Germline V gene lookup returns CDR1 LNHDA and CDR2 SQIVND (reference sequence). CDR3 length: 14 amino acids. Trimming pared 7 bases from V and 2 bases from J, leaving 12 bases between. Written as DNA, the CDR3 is TGTGCCAGTACTATCGGGCTGGGCAATCAGCCCCAGCATTTT. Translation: CASTIGLGNQPQHF.